This note documents a single T cell receptor (beta chain) sequence. As yet, its antigen is unknown. V was pared by 3 bases and J by 6 bases, with 9 bases between. Germline CDR1 MDHEN, CDR2 SYDVKM. CDR3 size: 12 residues. Time point in this sample: week 11, during vaccination. Every single dose of the vaccine, 300 ug of mutant IDH1 20-mer peptide, came with topical imiquimod. Clones were read by immunoSEQ multiplex PCR, and TCRdb kept only the in-frame ones, dropping some. The profile covers around 25,000 clones, with around 73% appearing a single time and approximately 8.3% taken by the ten largest. This entry belongs to a study of a mutant IDH1 vaccine in newly diagnosed glioma. Study details: The patients received vaccinations eight times, in weeks 1, 3, 5, 7, 11, 15, 19 and 23. Study-level results: Pseudoprogression appeared unlinked to shifts in leading peripheral T cell clonotypes.

V usage is TRBV28 and J usage is TRBJ2-7, with D perhaps being TRBD1 or TRBD2 (5 bases each). Material: PBMCs, obtained from a glioma patient whose treatment included an IDH1 peptide vaccine. The clonotype comes from a young woman with glioma. Here the CDR3 DNA reads TGTGCCAGCAGTTTGAGGGGTGGCGAGCAGTACTTC. Its translation: CASSLRGGEQYF.